This T cell receptor (beta chain) was sequenced during a study of CD8 T cells in Susac syndrome. Germline CDR1 reads LNHDA; CDR2 reads SQIVND (reference sequence). V shed 5 bases, J shed 8 bases, and the junction held 15 bases outside the gene matches. There are 17 residues in the CDR3. A quantity of roughly 0.5 to 1 ug RNA underwent reverse transcription using random hexamers. Each CDR3 protein gets one entry after TCRdb re-called the immunoSEQ multiplex PCR reads with MiXCR. Altogether 250,000 to 300,000 distinct CDR3 sequences are present, 70% to 90% being singletons, with the ten largest covering around 0.18%.

This chain connects TRBV19 to TRBJ2-1; 10 bases map to TRBD1. The TCR was taken from a human donor with multiple sclerosis. The sequencing input was CD8+ T cells from PBMCs. CDR3 sequence reads: CASSWPPGQGNFYEQFF. The CDR3 DNA is TGTGCCAGTAGTTGGCCACCGGGACAGGGGAATTTCTATGAGCAGTTCTTC.